The clone carrying this TCR beta chain was seen a few times. What it recognizes is unknown. The CDR3 is made up of 15 amino acids. Trimming took 5 bases from V and 3 from J, leaving 13 bases between them. The germline CDR1 and CDR2 sequences are MNHNS and SASEGT. 13 Jbeta primers and 60 Vbeta primers were used for the PCR. Produced via immunoSEQ multiplex PCR; TCRdb's table is partial and in-frame only. The repertoire holds roughly 100,000 clones, roughly 77% seen once, with 2.5% in the top ten. This entry belongs to a study of cytomegalovirus exposure and HLA in healthy donors. The study, taken as a whole, reports: In a later analysis, HLA-associated TCR beta chains were more clonally expanded than equally common others. In a later analysis, parvovirus B19, influenza, CMV and Epstein-Barr virus appeared linked to several top co-occurrence clusters.

Unrecorded immune exposures were likely, despite nominal health at sampling. Input material: PBMCs. The chain combines TRBV6-1 with TRBJ2-2, with D tentatively TRBD2 (6 bases). The receptor comes from a man aged 35 to 55 in good health and CMV-seronegative. In DNA form, the CDR3 reads TGTGCCAGCAGTCCCCCCGGGGGAGACACCGGGGAGCTGTTTTTT. This codes for CASSPPGGDTGELFF.